The clone carrying this T cell receptor (beta chain) was recorded a few times. The data were obtained in a study of patients and donors after allogeneic stem cell transplantation. Germline values: CDR1 SNHLY, CDR2 FYNNEI. The CDR3 is 17 residues long. After removal of 7 bases from V and 4 bases from J, the junction contained 6 bases not matched to a gene. TCRdb re-derived calls from the RT-PCR reads in MiXCR, one entry per CDR3 protein. The top ten hold 2.6% of the sample, which has tens of thousands of distinct CDR3 sequences, around 5% seen once. The TCR was taken from a human donor who was either an allogeneic HSCT recipient or a stem cell or donor lymphocyte infusion donor (not recorded which). It is not recorded whose cells these are; they may come from a transplant donor. Material: blood, either unsorted or a sorted T cell fraction (not recorded which). The rearrangement links TRBV2 to TRBJ2-6, with 14 nucleotides matching TRBD2. CDR3 nucleotide sequence: TGTGCCAGCACGACTAGCGGGAGGGCTGGCGGGGCCAACGTCCTGACTTTC. Protein: CASTTSGRAGGANVLTF.